Listed below are T cell receptor beta chains from one sample, sequenced in a study of early stage breast cancer tumors. Measured with immunoSEQ multiplex PCR; TCRdb has only the in-frame clones, and not every one. The table has about 30,000 clones, under 75% seen once; the top ten hold around a third. The specimen was blood. The receptors here all came from a person aged 45 to 59 with breast cancer. Each CDR3 is given with its conserved first and last residue. D genes are given only for firm matches. Clone size is given for some rows only: seen once, a few or many times, or a class if the clone is expanded.

TRBJ1-4,TRBV9,NA,NA,TGTGCCAGCAGCGTAGGAACAGGGAGAGGTGGGTTTGAAAAACTGTTTTTT,CASSVGTGRGGFEKLFF
TRBJ1-5,TRBV10-3,few,TRBD1,TGTGCCATCAGCGCCGGGACAGGGGAGTTTCAGCCCCAGCATTTT,CAISAGTGEFQPQHF
TRBJ2-2,TRBV15,NA,NA,TGTGCCACCAGCAGAGACGAAGAGGGTGCCGGGGAGCTGTTTTTT,CATSRDEEGAGELFF
TRBJ2-5,TRBV5-1,NA,NA,TGCGCCAGCAGAGCAGGGTGGGTGGTGGAGACCCAGTACTTC,CASRAGWVVETQYF
TRBJ2-3,TRBV6-1,NA,TRBD2,TGTGCCAGCAGGGAAGCGGGAGCGGGGGATACGCAGTATTTT,CASREAGAGDTQYF
TRBJ1-2,TRBV7-2,medium-sized,NA,TGTGCCAGCAGCTTAGCCCTAAGGGACGGCTACACCTTC,CASSLALRDGYTF
TRBJ2-7,TRBV6-1,NA,NA,TGTGCCAGCAGTGGGGCACTCCTCGCCTACGAGCAGTACTTC,CASSGALLAYEQYF
TRBJ2-6,TRBV19,NA,NA,TGTGCCAGTAGCACAGGGACCTCTGGGGCCAACGTCCTGACTTTC,CASSTGTSGANVLTF
TRBJ2-5,TRBV9,NA,TRBD2,TGTGCCAGCAGCGTAGCGGGAGGGCCCGAGGAGACCCAGTACTTC,CASSVAGGPEETQYF
TRBJ1-1,TRBV5-4,few,TRBD1,TGTGCCATATCGAAGGACAGGTTGGGCACTGAAGCTTTCTTT,CAISKDRLGTEAFF
TRBJ2-1,TRBV18,NA,NA,TGTGCCAGCTCACTGGAAGGTGAGCAGTTCTTC,CASSLEGEQFF
TRBJ2-3,TRBV18,NA,NA,TGTGCCAGCTCACCGGCTTCAGATACGCAGTATTTT,CASSPASDTQYF
TRBJ1-2,TRBV15,few,NA,TGTGCCACCAGCAGAGGACAGGCCTTATATGGCTACACCTTC,CATSRGQALYGYTF
TRBJ1-4,TRBV10-3,NA,TRBD1,TGTGCCATCAGTGCCGGGACAGCTGAAAAACTGTTTTTT,CAISAGTAEKLFF
TRBJ2-3,TRBV9,NA,TRBD2,TGTGCCAGCAGCCCCCTAGCGGGAACTCAGGGAGATACGCAGTATTTT,CASSPLAGTQGDTQYF
TRBJ1-2,TRBV18,once,NA,TGTGCCAGCTCACCCGACAGGACCCGCCAATCGGGCTACACCTTC,CASSPDRTRQSGYTF
TRBJ1-4,TRBV18,NA,NA,TGTGCCAGCTCACCAAGGCAGGGGCCTGAAAAACTGTTTTTT,CASSPRQGPEKLFF
TRBJ2-2,TRBV6-1,NA,NA,TGTGCCAGCAAGACAGGCGACACCGGGGAGCTGTTTTTT,CASKTGDTGELFF
TRBJ2-1,TRBV7-9,NA,TRBD2,TGTGCCAGCAGCCCAACTAGCGGGAGCTCCTACAATGAGCAGTTCTTC,CASSPTSGSSYNEQFF
TRBJ1-3,TRBV9,NA,TRBD1,TGTGCCAGCAGCCCCACTGAATCTCGGACAGGGTTTAACACCATATATTTT,CASSPTESRTGFNTIYF
TRBJ2-7,TRBV21-1,once,NA,TGTGCCAGCATCCCAGGGGACCGGATTCCATTCTTCAACGAGCAGTACTTC,CASIPGDRIPFFNEQYF
TRBJ1-2,TRBV5-1,NA,NA,TGCGCCAGCAGCCTGGGCGCGGAAGCCAACTATGGCTACACCTTC,CASSLGAEANYGYTF
TRBJ1-3,TRBV5-5,NA,NA,TGTGCCAGCAGCTTGGAGGACACTGGAAACACCATATATTTT,CASSLEDTGNTIYF
TRBJ2-7,TRBV7-6,NA,NA,TGTGCCAGCAGCTTAGAGCAGGGTTTGGGGCCCTACGAGCAGTACTTC,CASSLEQGLGPYEQYF
TRBJ1-2,TRBV15,NA,NA,TGTGCCACCAGCAGGGCAGGGGCGGGCGGCTACACCTTC,CATSRAGAGGYTF
TRBJ2-3,TRBV7-9,NA,TRBD2,TGTGCCAGCAGCCCCCTTGCGGGAGGCGTTCCGGGAACAGATACGCAGTATTTT,CASSPLAGGVPGTDTQYF
TRBJ2-1,TRBV7-6,NA,NA,TGTGCCAGCAGCTTATCAGGGTTCTACAATGAGCAGTTCTTC,CASSLSGFYNEQFF
TRBJ2-3,TRBV18,NA,TRBD1,TGTGCCAGCTCAACGCTTCCGGGACAGACGACTAGCACAGATACGCAGTATTTT,CASSTLPGQTTSTDTQYF
TRBJ1-2,TRBV15,once,NA,TGTGCCACCAGCAGAGATAACTATGGCTACACCTTC,CATSRDNYGYTF
TRBJ2-3,TRBV6-5,NA,NA,TGTGCCAGCACTTACACAGATACGCAGTATTTT,CASTYTDTQYF
TRBJ1-1,TRBV6-5,few,NA,TGTGCCAGCAGTCGCGACAGGAACACTGAAGCTTTCTTT,CASSRDRNTEAFF
TRBJ1-2,TRBV6-5,few,TRBD1,TGTGCCAGCAGACTCCTTAGACAGGGGGGCTACACCTTC,CASRLLRQGGYTF
TRBJ1-2,TRBV7-5,NA,NA,TGTGCCAGCAGCTTCCCCCAAGGGGGGGGCTACACCTTC,CASSFPQGGGYTF
TRBJ2-5,TRBV5-1,NA,NA,TGCGCCAGCAGCTCTTATACCACCCAAGAGACCCAGTACTTC,CASSSYTTQETQYF
TRBJ1-4,TRBV5-1,NA,NA,TGCGCCAGCAGCTCAGAAGGCAGGGGTGGAGAAAAACTGTTTTTT,CASSSEGRGGEKLFF
TRBJ2-1,TRBV10-3,NA,TRBD2,TGTGCCATCAGTGAGTCCGGACTAGCGGGAGCCGGCTCCTACAATGAGCAGTTCTTC,CAISESGLAGAGSYNEQFF
TRBJ2-7,TRBV30,NA,TRBD2,TGTGCCTGGAGTCCGCTAGCGGATACCTACGAGCAGTACTTC,CAWSPLADTYEQYF
TRBJ2-2,TRBV7-2,NA,NA,TGTGCCAGCAGCTTAAAACAGGCCTCCCCCTTGAACACCGGGGAGCTGTTTTTT,CASSLKQASPLNTGELFF
TRBJ2-1,TRBV19,NA,NA,TGTGCCAGTATCGGTCAGAGCTCCTACAATGAGCAGTTCTTC,CASIGQSSYNEQFF
TRBJ2-3,TRBV9,NA,NA,TGTGCCAGCAGCGTAGGGTATAGCACAGATACGCAGTATTTT,CASSVGYSTDTQYF
TRBJ1-2,TRBV2,few,NA,TGTGCCAGCAGTGTAGGGGGTCGTGGCTACACCTTC,CASSVGGRGYTF
TRBJ1-1,TRBV14,NA,NA,TGTGCCAGCAGCCCCCTAGGACCTTATAACACTGAAGCTTTCTTT,CASSPLGPYNTEAFF
TRBJ2-7,TRBV27,NA,TRBD2,TGTGCCAGCAGTCGCCTAGCGGGAGCCTTCTCCTACGAGCAGTACTTC,CASSRLAGAFSYEQYF
TRBJ2-2,TRBV9,NA,NA,TGTGCCAGCAGCGCGCCCGTAGGGGGCTTTGGGGGGGTCACCGGGGAGCTGTTTTTT,CASSAPVGGFGGVTGELFF
TRBJ2-2,TRBV7-8,NA,TRBD2,TGTGCCAGCAGCGTCCGGGATAGCGGGAGGGGTTATGCGAACACCGGGGAGCTGTTTTTT,CASSVRDSGRGYANTGELFF
TRBJ2-7,TRBV7-9,NA,NA,TGTGCCAGCAGCTTAGAGGGTGGGGCCTACGAGCAGTACTTC,CASSLEGGAYEQYF
TRBJ2-1,TRBV6-1,NA,TRBD2,TGTGCCAGCAGGCTAGCGGCCTACAATGAGCAGTTCTTC,CASRLAAYNEQFF
TRBJ2-4,TRBV30,NA,TRBD2,TGTGCCTGGAGTGCCCCCGGGACTAGCGTAAAAAACATTCAGTACTTC,CAWSAPGTSVKNIQYF
TRBJ1-4,TRBV5-6,NA,NA,TGTGCCAGCAGCTTGATTGACGGGTCGGGTGAAAAACTGTTTTTT,CASSLIDGSGEKLFF
TRBJ1-3,TRBV6-6,NA,TRBD1,TGTGCCAGCAGTTACCCGACAGGGGCTGGAAACACCATATATTTT,CASSYPTGAGNTIYF
TRBJ1-5,TRBV2,NA,TRBD1,TGTGCCAGCAGTGGGGACAGGACTCAGCCCCAGCATTTT,CASSGDRTQPQHF
TRBJ1-1,TRBV7-6,NA,NA,TGTGCCAGCAGCTTAGAGGGACACCAAGGGAACACTGAAGCTTTCTTT,CASSLEGHQGNTEAFF
TRBJ1-1,TRBV11-3,NA,NA,TGTGCCAGCCGGGGTGAATCTGAAGCTTTCTTT,CASRGESEAFF
TRBJ2-1,TRBV6-1,NA,NA,TGTGCCAGCAGCGACCGAGGACCAAGGGACAATGAGCAGTTCTTC,CASSDRGPRDNEQFF
TRBJ2-1,TRBV18,NA,TRBD2,TGTGCCAGCTCCCGCGGACTAGCGGGTATTAACAATGAGCAGTTCTTC,CASSRGLAGINNEQFF